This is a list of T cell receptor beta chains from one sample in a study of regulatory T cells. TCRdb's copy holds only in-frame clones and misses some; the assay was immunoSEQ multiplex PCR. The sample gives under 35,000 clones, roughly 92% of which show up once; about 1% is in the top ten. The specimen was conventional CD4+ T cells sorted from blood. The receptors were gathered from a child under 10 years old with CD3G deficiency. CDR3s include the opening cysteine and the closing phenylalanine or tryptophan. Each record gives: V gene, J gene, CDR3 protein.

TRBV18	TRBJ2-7	CASSPGTGSPEQYF
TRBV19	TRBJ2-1	CASSRSRTSRNNEQFF
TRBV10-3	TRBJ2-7	CATSDSGTYEQYF
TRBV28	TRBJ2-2	CASASGGNTGELFF
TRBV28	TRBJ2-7	CASSLRGITYEQYF
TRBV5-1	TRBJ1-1	CASSHGTGAEMNTEAFF
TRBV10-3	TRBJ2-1	CAISESAKGEQFF
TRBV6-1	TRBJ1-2	CASSPPGGGYGYTF
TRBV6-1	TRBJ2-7	CASRGERNYEQYF
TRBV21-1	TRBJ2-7	CASSREQYF
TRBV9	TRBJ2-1	CASSVRRDSYNEQFF
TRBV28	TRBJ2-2	CASSLRGDTGELFF
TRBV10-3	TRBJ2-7	CAISERWGQEQYF
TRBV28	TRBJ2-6	CASSHSLGRPGANVLTF
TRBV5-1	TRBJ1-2	CASSLEGPVYGYTF
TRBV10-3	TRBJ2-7	CAISKTGNEQYF
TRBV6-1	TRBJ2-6	CASRLSGANVLTF
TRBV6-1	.	CASRTYGEQYF
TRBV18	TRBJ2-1	CASSPKSSGTLDRGNEQFF
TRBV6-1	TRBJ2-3	CASRRGGFLDF
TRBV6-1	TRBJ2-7	CASSSRTGWEQYF
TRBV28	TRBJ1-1	CASSPYRAHTEAFF
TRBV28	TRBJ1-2	CASSSTGGVRGYTF
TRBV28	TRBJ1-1	CASSLRVDTEAFF
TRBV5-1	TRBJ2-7	CASSLGDRANEQYF
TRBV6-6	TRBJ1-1	CASSFPGQKAFF
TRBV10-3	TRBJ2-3	CAVSGERTDTQYF
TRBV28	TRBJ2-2	CASTKWRAETGELFF
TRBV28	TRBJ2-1	CASRDSGRTYNEQFF
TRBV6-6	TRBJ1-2	CASSLGVYYGYTF
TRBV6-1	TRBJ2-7	CASSDGQMYEQYF
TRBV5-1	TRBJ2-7	CASSLGPIYEQYF
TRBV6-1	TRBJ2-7	CASSAASGRAGEQYF
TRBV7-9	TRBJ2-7	CASSTQTGRGYF
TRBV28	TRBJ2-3	CASRHAAQLNTQYF
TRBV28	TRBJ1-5	CASSLPGRGKPQHF
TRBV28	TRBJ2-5	CASRPQGAGTQYF
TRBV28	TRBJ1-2	CASSSPRTARRGYTF
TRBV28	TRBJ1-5	CASSLFLTGSNQPQHF
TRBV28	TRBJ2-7	CASSGAAGLYEQYF
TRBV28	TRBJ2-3	CASTSGTTTDTQYF
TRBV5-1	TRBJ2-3	CASSLYPSGSGTDTQYF
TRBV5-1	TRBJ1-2	CASSLTSTYGYTF
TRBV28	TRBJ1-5	CASSLGSTGTLGNGPQHF
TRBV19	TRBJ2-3	CASSSGTTDTQYF
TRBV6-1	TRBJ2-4	CASRSGQVAGVIQYF